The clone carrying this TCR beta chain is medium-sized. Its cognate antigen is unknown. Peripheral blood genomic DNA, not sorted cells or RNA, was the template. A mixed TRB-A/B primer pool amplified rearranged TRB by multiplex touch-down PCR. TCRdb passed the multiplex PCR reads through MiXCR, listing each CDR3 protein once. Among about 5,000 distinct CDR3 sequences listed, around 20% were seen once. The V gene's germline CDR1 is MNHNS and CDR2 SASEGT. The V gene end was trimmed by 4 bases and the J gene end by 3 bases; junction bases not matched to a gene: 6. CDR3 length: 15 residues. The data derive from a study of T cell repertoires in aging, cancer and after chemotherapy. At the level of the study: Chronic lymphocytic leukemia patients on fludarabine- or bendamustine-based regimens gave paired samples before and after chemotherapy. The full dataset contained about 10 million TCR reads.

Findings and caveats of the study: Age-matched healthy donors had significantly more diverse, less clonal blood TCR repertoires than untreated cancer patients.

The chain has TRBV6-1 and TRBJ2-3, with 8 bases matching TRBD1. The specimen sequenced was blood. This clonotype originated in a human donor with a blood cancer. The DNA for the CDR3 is TGTGCCAGCAGTGGAGGACAGGGTTGGACAGATACGCAGTATTTT. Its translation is CASSGGQGWTDTQYF.